A selection of T cell receptor beta chains follows, all from one sample in a study of blood T cell repertoires in COVID-19. The assay was immunoSEQ multiplex PCR, and TCRdb's table has in-frame clones only and misses some. The table lists approximately 350,000 clones, about 90% of them singletons. Material: peripheral blood. The receptors stem from a woman in her forties or fifties with COVID-19, enrolled during active disease. The CDR3 runs from the conserved cysteine through the conserved F or W. Each record gives: V gene, CDR3 protein.

V gene: TRBV19; CDR3 protein: CASQWLTGNYGYTF
V gene: TRBV7-3; CDR3 protein: CASSRQEGGAGTQYF
V gene: TRBV5-1; CDR3 protein: CASSWGLAGDGLSYNEQFF
V gene: TRBV9; CDR3 protein: CASSVVGLAGTHEQFF
V gene: TRBV12-3/TRBV12-4; CDR3 protein: CASSIGRYNEQFF
V gene: TRBV19; CDR3 protein: CASSIAGQGGIPLHF
V gene: TRBV29-1; CDR3 protein: CSVDKGYSGYTF
V gene: TRBV12-5; CDR3 protein: CASGLWSAGNTIYF
V gene: TRBV4-1; CDR3 protein: CASSQDDTTIRGYTF
V gene: TRBV11-2; CDR3 protein: CASSLVEGLTYNEQFF
V gene: TRBV3-1/TRBV3-2; CDR3 protein: CASSDKKGGSQETQYF
V gene: TRBV10-1; CDR3 protein: CASSETDSYNEQFF
V gene: TRBV27; CDR3 protein: CASSTSGLAGDEQYF
V gene: TRBV30; CDR3 protein: CAWSVHRRGDTQYF
V gene: TRBV10-3; CDR3 protein: CAISEGQDYGYTF
V gene: TRBV13; CDR3 protein: CASSLQLAGGNEQFF
V gene: TRBV7-9; CDR3 protein: CASSFTSGRYEQYF
V gene: TRBV4-1; CDR3 protein: CASSQEGAGGPLAKNIQYF
V gene: TRBV30; CDR3 protein: CAWSPGHFYEQYF
V gene: TRBV18; CDR3 protein: CASSRLDREAFF
V gene: TRBV12-5; CDR3 protein: CASGPRTSFLEQYF
V gene: TRBV5-1; CDR3 protein: CASCRGDHLVNEQFF
V gene: TRBV29-1; CDR3 protein: CSVEARDTRNEQFF